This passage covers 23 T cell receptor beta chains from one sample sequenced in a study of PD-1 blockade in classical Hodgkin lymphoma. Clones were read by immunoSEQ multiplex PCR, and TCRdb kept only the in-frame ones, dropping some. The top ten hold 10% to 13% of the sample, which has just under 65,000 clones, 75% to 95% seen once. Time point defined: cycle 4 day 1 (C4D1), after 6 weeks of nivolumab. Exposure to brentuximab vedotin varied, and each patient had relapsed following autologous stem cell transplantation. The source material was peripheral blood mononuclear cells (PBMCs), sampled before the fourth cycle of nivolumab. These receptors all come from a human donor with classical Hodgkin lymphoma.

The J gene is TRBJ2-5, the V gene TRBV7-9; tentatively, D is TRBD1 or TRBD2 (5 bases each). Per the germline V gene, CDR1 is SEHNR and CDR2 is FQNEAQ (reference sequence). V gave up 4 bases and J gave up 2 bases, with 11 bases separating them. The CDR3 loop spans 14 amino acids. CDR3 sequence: CASSWDHGQETQYF. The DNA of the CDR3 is TGTGCCAGCAGCTGGGACCACGGGCAAGAGACCCAGTACTTC.

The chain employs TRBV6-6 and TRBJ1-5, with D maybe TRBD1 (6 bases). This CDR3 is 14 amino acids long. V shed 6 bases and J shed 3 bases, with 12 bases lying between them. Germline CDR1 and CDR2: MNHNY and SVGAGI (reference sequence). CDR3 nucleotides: TGTGCCAGCAGCTCCGGACAGCTCAATCAGCCCCAGCATTTT. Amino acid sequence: CASSSGQLNQPQHF.

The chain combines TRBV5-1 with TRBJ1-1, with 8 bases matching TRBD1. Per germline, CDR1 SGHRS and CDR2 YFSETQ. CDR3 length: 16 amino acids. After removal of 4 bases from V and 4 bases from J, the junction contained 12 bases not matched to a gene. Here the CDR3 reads CASSVVAPGTGTEAFF. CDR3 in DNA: TGCGCCAGCAGCGTAGTGGCCCCGGGGACAGGCACTGAAGCTTTCTTT. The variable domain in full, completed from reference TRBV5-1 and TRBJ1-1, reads KAGVTQTPRYLIKTRGQQVTLSCSPISGHRSVSWYQQTPGQGLQFLFEYFSETQRNKGNFPGRFSGRQFSNSRSEMNVSTLELGDSALYLCASSVVAPGTGTEAFFGQGTRLTVV.

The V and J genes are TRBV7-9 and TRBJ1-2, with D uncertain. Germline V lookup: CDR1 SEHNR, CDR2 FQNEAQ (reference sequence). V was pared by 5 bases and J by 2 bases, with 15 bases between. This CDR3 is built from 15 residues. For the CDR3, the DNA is TGTGCCAGCAGCCCTTCGAGGCTCTCCAACTATGGCTACACCTTC. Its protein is CASSPSRLSNYGYTF.

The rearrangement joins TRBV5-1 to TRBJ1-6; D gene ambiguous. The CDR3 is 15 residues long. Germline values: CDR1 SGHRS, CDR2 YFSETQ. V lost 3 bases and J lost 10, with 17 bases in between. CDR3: CASSSDPFVGSPLHF. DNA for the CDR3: TGCGCCAGCAGCTCTGACCCATTTGTGGGCTCACCCCTCCACTTT.

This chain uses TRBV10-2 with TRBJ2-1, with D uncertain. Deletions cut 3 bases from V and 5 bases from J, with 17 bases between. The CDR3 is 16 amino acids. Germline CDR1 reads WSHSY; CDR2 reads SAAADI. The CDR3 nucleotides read TGCGCCAGCAGTGACTACGGCGGATTCCGTAACAATGAGCAGTTCTTC. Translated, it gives CASSDYGGFRNNEQFF.

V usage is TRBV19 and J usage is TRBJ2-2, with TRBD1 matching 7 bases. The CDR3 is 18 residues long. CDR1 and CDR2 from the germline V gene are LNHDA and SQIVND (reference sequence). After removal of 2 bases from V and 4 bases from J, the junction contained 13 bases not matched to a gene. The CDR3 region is CASSIIFGDRVITGELFF. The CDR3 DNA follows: TGTGCCAGTAGTATAATCTTTGGTGACAGGGTAATCACCGGGGAGCTGTTTTTT.

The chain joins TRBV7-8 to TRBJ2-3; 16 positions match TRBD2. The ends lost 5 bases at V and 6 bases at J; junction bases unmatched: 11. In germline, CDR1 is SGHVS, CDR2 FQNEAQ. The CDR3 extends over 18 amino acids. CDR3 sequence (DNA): TGTGCCAGCAGCCGAACCCCGGGACTAGCGGGGGGGCTGGATACGCAGTATTTT. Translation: CASSRTPGLAGGLDTQYF.

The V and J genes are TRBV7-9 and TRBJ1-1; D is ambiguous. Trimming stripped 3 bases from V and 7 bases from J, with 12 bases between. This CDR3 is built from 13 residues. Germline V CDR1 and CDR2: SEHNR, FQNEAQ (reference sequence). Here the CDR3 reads CASSLKGTYEAFF. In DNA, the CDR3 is TGTGCCAGCAGCTTGAAAGGAACGTATGAAGCTTTCTTT.

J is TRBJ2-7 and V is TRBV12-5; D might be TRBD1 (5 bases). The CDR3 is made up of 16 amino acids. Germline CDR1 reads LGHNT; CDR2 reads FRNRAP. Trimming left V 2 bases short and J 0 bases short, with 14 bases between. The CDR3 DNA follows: TGTGCTAGTGGTTTGTTCCTTGGACACCTCTCCTACGAGCAGTACTTC. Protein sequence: CASGLFLGHLSYEQYF. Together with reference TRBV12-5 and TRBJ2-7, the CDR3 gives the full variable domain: DARVTQTPRHKVTEMGQEVTMRCQPILGHNTVFWYRQTMMQGLELLAYFRNRAPLDDSGMPKDRFSAEMPDATLATLKIQPSEPRDSAVYFCASGLFLGHLSYEQYFGPGTRLTVT.

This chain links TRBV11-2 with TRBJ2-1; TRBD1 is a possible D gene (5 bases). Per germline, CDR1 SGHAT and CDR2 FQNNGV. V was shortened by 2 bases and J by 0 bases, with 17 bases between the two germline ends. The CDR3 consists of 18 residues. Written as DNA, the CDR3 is TGTGCCAGCAGCTTAAGGGGCTTAAAAGGCGGCTCCTACAATGAGCAGTTCTTC. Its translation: CASSLRGLKGGSYNEQFF.

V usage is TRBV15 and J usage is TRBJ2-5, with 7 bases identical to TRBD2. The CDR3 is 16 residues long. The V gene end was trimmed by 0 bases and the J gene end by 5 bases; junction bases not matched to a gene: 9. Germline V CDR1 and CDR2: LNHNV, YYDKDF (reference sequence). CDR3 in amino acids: CATSRDSGRERETQYF. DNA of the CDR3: TGTGCCACCAGCAGAGATTCTGGGAGGGAGCGGGAGACCCAGTACTTC.

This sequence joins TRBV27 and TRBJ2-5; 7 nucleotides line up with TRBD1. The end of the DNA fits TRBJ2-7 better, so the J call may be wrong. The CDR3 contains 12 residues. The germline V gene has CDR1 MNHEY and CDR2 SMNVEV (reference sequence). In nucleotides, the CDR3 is TGTGCCAGCAGGACAGGGTGGGGCGAGCAGTACTTC. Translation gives CASRTGWGEQYF.

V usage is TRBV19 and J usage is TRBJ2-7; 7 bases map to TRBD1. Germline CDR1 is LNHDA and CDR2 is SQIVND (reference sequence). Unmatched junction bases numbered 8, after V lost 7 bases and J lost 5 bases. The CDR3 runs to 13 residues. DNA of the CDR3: TGTGCCAGTATTGAAGCAGGGGGACACGAGCAGTACTTC. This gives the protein CASIEAGGHEQYF.

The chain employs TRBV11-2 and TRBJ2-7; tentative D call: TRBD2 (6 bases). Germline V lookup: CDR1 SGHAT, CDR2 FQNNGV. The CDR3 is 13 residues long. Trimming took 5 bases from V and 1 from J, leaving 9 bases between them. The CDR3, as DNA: TGTGCCAGCAGCCCGGGACTTTCCTACGAGCAGTACTTC. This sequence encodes CASSPGLSYEQYF.

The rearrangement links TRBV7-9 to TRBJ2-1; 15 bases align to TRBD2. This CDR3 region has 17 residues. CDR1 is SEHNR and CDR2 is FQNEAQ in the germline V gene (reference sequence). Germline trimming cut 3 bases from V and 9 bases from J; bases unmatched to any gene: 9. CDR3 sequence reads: CASSFIGLAGGQSEQFF. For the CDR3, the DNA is TGTGCCAGCAGCTTCATCGGACTAGCGGGGGGGCAGTCTGAGCAGTTCTTC.

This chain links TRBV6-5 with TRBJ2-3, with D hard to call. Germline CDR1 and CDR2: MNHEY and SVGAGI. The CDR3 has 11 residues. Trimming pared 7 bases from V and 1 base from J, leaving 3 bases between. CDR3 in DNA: TGTGCCAGCATTGGCACAGATACGCAGTATTTT. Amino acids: CASIGTDTQYF.

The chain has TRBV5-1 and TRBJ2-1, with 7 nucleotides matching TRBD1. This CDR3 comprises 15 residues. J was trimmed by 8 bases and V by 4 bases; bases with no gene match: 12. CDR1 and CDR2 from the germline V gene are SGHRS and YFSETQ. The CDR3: CASSRTGERFDEQFF. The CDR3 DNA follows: TGCGCCAGCAGCAGAACAGGGGAGCGTTTTGATGAGCAGTTCTTC. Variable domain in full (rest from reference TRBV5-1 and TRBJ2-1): KAGVTQTPRYLIKTRGQQVTLSCSPISGHRSVSWYQQTPGQGLQFLFEYFSETQRNKGNFPGRFSGRQFSNSRSEMNVSTLELGDSALYLCASSRTGERFDEQFFGPGTRLTVL.

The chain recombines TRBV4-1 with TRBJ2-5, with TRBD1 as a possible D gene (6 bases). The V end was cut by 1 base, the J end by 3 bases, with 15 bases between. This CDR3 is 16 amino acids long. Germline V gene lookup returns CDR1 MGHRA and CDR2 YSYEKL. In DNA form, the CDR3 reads TGCGCCAGCAGCCAAGGTCCGGGGCCAGGGGAAGAGACCCAGTACTTC. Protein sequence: CASSQGPGPGEETQYF.

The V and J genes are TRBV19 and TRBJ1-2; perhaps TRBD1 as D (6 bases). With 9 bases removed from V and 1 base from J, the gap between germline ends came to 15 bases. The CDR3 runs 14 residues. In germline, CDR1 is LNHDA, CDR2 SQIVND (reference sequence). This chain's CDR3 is CASNQGTFNYGYTF. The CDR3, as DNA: TGTGCCAGCAACCAGGGGACGTTTAACTATGGCTACACCTTC.

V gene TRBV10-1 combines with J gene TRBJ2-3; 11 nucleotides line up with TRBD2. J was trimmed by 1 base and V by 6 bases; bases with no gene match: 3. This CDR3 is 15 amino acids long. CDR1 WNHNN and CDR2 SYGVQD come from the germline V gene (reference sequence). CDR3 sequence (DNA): TGCGCCAGCAGCACGACTAGCGGGGGCACAGATACGCAGTATTTT. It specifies CASSTTSGGTDTQYF.

CDR3 residues: CASSQVLGNEQYF. As DNA, the CDR3 is TGTGCCAGCAGCCAAGTCTTGGGCAACGAGCAGTACTTC. The V call is TRBV14, the J call TRBJ2-7; D is undetermined. The CDR3 length is 13 residues. Trimming cost V 1 base and J 5 bases, with 9 bases left between them. Germline loops: CDR1 SGHDN, CDR2 FVKESK.

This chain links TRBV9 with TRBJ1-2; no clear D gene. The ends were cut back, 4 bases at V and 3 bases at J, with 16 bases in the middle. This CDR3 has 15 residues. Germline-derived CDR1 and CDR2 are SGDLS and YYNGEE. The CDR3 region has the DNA TGTGCCAGCAGCCCTAGAAGCATTCAAGACTATGGCTACACCTTC. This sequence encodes CASSPRSIQDYGYTF.